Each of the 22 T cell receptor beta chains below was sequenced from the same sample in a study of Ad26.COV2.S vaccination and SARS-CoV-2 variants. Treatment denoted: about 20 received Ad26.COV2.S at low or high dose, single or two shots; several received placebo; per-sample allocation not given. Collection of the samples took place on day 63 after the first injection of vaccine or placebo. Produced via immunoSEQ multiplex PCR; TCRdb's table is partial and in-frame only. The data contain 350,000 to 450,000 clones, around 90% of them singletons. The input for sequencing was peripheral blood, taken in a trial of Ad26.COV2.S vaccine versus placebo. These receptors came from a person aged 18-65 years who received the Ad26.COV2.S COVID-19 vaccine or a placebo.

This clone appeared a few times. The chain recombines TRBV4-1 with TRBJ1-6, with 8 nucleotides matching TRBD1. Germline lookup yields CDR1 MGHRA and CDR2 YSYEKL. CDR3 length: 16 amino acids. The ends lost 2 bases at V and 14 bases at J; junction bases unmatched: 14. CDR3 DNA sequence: TGCGCCAGCAGCCAACAGGGGGCTCTGGGGAAGAGTACCCTCCACTTT. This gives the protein CASSQQGALGKSTLHF.

For the CDR3, the DNA is TGCGCCAGCAGCCACCGACAGGGGCTCTCAGAAGCTTTCTTT. Its protein product is CASSHRQGLSEAFF. The genes are TRBV4-3 and TRBJ1-1; 8 nucleotides line up with TRBD1. Trimming at V came to 3 bases and at J to 8 bases, leaving 8 bases not matched to a gene. CDR1 and CDR2 from the germline V gene are LGHNA and YSLEER. This CDR3 has 14 amino acids.

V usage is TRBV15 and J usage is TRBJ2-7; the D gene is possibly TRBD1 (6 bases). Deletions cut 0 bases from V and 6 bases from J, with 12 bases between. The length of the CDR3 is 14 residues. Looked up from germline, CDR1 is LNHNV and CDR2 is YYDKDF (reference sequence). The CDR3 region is CATSRDPQGTEQYF. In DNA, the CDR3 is TGTGCCACCAGCAGAGATCCGCAGGGGACCGAGCAGTACTTC.

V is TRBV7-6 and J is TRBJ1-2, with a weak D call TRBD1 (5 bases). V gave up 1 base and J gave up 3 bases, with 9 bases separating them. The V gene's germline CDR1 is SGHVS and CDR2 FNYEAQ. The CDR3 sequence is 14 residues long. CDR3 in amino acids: CASSLGGEYYGYTF. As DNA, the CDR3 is TGTGCCAGCAGCTTAGGGGGGGAGTACTATGGCTACACCTTC. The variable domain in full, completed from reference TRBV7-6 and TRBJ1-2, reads GAGVSQSPRYKVTKRGQDVALRCDPISGHVSLYWYRQALGQGPEFLTYFNYEAQQDKSGLPNDRFSAERPEGSISTLTIQRTEQRDSAMYRCASSLGGEYYGYTFGSGTRLTVV.

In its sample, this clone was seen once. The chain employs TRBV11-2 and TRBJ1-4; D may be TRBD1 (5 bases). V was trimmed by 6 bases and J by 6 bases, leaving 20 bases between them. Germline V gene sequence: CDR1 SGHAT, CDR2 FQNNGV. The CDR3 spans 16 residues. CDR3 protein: CASSHTRGRRDEKLFF. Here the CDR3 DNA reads TGTGCCAGCAGTCATACGAGAGGGCGCAGGGATGAAAAACTGTTTTTT.

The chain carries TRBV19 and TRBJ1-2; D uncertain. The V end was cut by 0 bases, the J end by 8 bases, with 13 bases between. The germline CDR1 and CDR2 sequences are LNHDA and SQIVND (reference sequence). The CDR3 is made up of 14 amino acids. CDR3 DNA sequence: TGTGCCAGTAGTATAGATCTTTCGAGGACCGGCTACACCTTC. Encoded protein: CASSIDLSRTGYTF.

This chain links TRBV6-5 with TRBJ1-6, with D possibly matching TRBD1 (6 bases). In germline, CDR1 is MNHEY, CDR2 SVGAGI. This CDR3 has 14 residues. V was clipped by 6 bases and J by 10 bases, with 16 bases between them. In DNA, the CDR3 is TGTGCCAGCAGCTCCGGGGACACCGGATCACCCCTCCACTTT. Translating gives CASSSGDTGSPLHF.

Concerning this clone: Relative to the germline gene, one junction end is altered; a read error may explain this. CDR3 in amino acids: CASSAGRGSGNTIYF. The CDR3 bases are TGTGCTAGCAGCGCCGGACGAGGCTCTGGAAACACCATATATTTT. The chain is built from TRBV7-7 and TRBJ1-3; D remains unclear. Germline CDR1 and CDR2: SSHAT and FNYEAQ (reference sequence). CDR3 length: 15 amino acids.

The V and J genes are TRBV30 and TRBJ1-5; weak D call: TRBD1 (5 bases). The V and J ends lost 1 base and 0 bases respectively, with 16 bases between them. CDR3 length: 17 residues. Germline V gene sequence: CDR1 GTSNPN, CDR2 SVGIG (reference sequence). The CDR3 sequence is CAWSGPGDFYSNQPQHF. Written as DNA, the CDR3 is TGTGCCTGGAGTGGTCCGGGGGACTTTTATAGCAATCAGCCCCAGCATTTT.

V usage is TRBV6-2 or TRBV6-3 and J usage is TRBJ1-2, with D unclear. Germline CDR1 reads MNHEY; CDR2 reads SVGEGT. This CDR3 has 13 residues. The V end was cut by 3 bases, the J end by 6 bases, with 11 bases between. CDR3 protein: CASSYGIADGYTF. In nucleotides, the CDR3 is TGTGCCAGCAGTTATGGCATCGCCGATGGCTACACCTTC.

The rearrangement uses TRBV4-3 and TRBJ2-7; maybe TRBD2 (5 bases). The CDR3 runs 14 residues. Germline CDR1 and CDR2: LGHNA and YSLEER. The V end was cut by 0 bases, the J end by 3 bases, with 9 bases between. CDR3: CASSQDVRGYEQYF. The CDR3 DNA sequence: TGCGCCAGCAGCCAAGACGTCCGGGGCTACGAGCAGTACTTC.

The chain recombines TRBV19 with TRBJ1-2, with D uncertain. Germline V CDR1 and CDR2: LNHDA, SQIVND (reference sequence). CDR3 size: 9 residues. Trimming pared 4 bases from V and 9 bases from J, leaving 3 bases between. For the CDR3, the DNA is TGTGCCAGTAGTACCTGCTACACCTTC. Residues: CASSTCYTF.

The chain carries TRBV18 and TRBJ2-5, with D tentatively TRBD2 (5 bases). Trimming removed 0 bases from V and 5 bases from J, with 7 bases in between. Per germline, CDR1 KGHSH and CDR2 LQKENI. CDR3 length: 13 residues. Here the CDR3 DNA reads TGTGCCAGCTCACCACCTCCGGGGGAGACCCAGTACTTC. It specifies CASSPPPGETQYF.

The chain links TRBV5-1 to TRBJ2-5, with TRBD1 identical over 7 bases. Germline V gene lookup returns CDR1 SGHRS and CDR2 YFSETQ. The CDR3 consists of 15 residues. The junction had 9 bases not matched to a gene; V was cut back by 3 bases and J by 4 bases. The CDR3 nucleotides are TGCGCCAGCAGCTCACCGGGACAGTTTTTAGAGACCCAGTACTTC. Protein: CASSSPGQFLETQYF.

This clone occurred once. This CDR3 reads CASSPSSGAGPHQPQHF. In DNA, the CDR3 is TGTGCCAGCTCACCAAGTTCAGGGGCCGGCCCCCATCAGCCCCAGCATTTT. This chain links TRBV18 with TRBJ1-5, with D possibly being TRBD1 (6 bases). The CDR3 is made up of 17 amino acids. V shed 2 bases and J shed 5 bases, with 19 bases lying between them. CDR1 and CDR2 from the germline V gene are KGHSH and LQKENI.

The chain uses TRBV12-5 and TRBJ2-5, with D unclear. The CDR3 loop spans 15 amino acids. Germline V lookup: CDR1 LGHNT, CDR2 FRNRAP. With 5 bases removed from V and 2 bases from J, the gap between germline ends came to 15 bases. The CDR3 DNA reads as TGTGCTAGTGGTCCCCCGAGACCTAGTCAAGAGACCCAGTACTTC. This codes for CASGPPRPSQETQYF.

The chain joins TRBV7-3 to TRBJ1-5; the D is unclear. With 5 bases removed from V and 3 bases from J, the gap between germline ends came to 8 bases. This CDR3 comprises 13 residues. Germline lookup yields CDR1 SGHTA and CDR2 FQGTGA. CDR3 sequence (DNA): TGTGCCAGCAGCGCCTTCCCCAATCAGCCCCAGCATTTT. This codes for CASSAFPNQPQHF.

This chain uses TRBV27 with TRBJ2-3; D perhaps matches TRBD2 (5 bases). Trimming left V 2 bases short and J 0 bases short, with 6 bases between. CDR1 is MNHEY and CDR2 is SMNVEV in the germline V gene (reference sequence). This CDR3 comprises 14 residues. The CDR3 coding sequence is TGTGCCAGCAGTTTAGGGAGAAGCACAGATACGCAGTATTTT. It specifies CASSLGRSTDTQYF.

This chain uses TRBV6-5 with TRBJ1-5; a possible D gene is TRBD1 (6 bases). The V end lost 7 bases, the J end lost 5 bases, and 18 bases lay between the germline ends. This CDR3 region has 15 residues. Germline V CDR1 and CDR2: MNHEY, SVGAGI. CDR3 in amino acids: CASIKRGGADQPQHF. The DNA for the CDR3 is TGTGCCAGCATAAAACGGGGGGGGGCGGATCAGCCCCAGCATTTT.

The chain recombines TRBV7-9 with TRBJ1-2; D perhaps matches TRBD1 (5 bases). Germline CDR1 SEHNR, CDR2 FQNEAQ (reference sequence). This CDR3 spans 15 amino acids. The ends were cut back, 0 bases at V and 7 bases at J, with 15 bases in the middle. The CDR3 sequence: CASSLALGGYGGYTF. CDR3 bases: TGTGCCAGCAGCTTAGCGCTGGGGGGGTACGGTGGCTACACCTTC.

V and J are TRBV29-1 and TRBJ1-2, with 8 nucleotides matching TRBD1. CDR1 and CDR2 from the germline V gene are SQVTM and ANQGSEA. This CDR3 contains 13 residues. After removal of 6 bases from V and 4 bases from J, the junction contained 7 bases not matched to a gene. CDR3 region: CSVGQGVSYGYTF. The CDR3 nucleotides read TGCAGCGTAGGACAGGGTGTAAGCTATGGCTACACCTTC.

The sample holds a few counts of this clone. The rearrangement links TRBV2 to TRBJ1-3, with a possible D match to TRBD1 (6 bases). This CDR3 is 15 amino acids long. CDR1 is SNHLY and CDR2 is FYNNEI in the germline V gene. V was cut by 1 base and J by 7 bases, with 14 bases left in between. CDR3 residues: CASSEEGRGFNTIYF. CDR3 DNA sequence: TGTGCCAGCAGTGAAGAGGGCAGGGGCTTTAACACCATATATTTT.